The 30 T cell receptor beta chains in this list originate from one sample, sequenced in a study of blood T cell repertoires in COVID-19. Profiled with immunoSEQ multiplex PCR; TCRdb holds only in-frame clones, not every one. In the table there are nearly 250,000 clones, about 87% of which are singletons. Sequenced: PBMCs or T cells enriched from blood (not recorded which). Every receptor here comes from a man between 45 and 60 years old who had been exposed to COVID-19.

Notes on this clone: Other nucleotide sequences from this sample produce the same CDR3. The chain recombines TRBV12-3 or TRBV12-4 with TRBJ2-5, with D uncertain. This CDR3 comprises 12 residues. V was cut by 0 bases and J by 5 bases, with 4 bases left in between. CDR3 sequence: CASSLARETQYF. Written as DNA, the CDR3 is TGTGCCAGCAGTTTAGCCCGGGAGACCCAGTACTTC.

The V call is TRBV19, the J call TRBJ2-3, with TRBD2 matching over 9 bases. After removal of 1 base from V and 5 bases from J, the junction contained 7 bases not matched to a gene. Per the germline V gene, CDR1 is LNHDA and CDR2 is SQIVND (reference sequence). CDR3 length equals 16 residues. The CDR3 is CASSIAPRGGRDTQYF. In DNA, the CDR3 is TGTGCCAGTAGTATAGCCCCGCGGGGGGGGAGAGATACGCAGTATTTT.

The V call is TRBV18, the J call TRBJ1-5; possibly TRBD1 for D (5 bases). V was cut by 0 bases and J by 5 bases, with 14 bases left in between. Germline lookup yields CDR1 KGHSH and CDR2 LQKENI. The CDR3 covers 16 residues. The CDR3 reads CASSPPAGWSDQPQHF. The DNA of the CDR3 is TGTGCCAGCTCACCACCGGCAGGGTGGTCCGATCAGCCCCAGCATTTT.

V usage is TRBV2 and J usage is TRBJ1-4, with 8 bases lining up with TRBD1. Trimming took 6 bases from V and 8 from J; bases not matched to a gene: 5. The CDR3 runs 13 residues. The germline V gene has CDR1 SNHLY and CDR2 FYNNEI. CDR3: CASRQGALEKLFF. Written as DNA, the CDR3 is TGTGCCAGCAGGCAGGGGGCTTTGGAAAAACTGTTTTTT.

V usage is TRBV11-1 and J usage is TRBJ2-1; a weak D match, TRBD2 (5 bases). The ends were cut back, 6 bases at V and 2 bases at J, with 17 bases in the middle. Germline loops: CDR1 SGHAT, CDR2 FQDESV (reference sequence). The CDR3 is 16 residues long. The CDR3 DNA sequence: TGTGCCAGCAGAAAATGGCCGGGAAAGGCCTACAATGAGCAGTTCTTC. Translating it yields CASRKWPGKAYNEQFF.

The chain is built from TRBV9 and TRBJ1-6; D call uncertain. This CDR3 is built from 14 residues. V was cut by 0 bases and J by 6 bases, with 7 bases left in between. Germline V gene sequence: CDR1 SGDLS, CDR2 YYNGEE. The CDR3 DNA reads TGTGCCAGCAGCGTAGAGGCGGGTAATTCACCCCTCCACTTT. Translating it yields CASSVEAGNSPLHF.

This clone was found a few times. This chain uses TRBV27 with TRBJ1-4; possibly TRBD1 for D (6 bases). The germline V and J ends were trimmed by 4 bases and 6 bases, with 12 bases remaining between them. The germline gives CDR1 MNHEY, CDR2 SMNVEV (reference sequence). The CDR3 runs 14 residues. Here the CDR3 DNA reads TGTGCCAGCAGTTCCGGGACATTCCATGAAAAACTGTTTTTT. It encodes CASSSGTFHEKLFF.

J is TRBJ1-6 and V is TRBV5-6; D is ambiguous. This CDR3 is 14 amino acids long. Looked up from germline, CDR1 is SGHDT and CDR2 is YYEEEE. V dropped 4 bases and J dropped 10 bases, with 15 bases sitting between them. The CDR3 is CASSRERLGSPLHF. The CDR3 bases are TGTGCCAGCAGCCGGGAGCGGTTGGGATCACCCCTCCACTTT.

V gene TRBV6-5 combines with J gene TRBJ1-2; 7 bases map to TRBD1. The CDR3 spans 14 residues. Germline V gene sequence: CDR1 MNHEY, CDR2 SVGAGI. Trimming took 4 bases from V and 4 from J; bases not matched to a gene: 6. CDR3 DNA: TGTGCCAGCAGTTCCTTACAGGGGAGCTATGGCTACACCTTC. Translating it yields CASSSLQGSYGYTF.

V is TRBV15 and J is TRBJ1-2; weak D call: TRBD1 (5 bases). This CDR3 has 13 residues. Trimming shortened V by 2 bases and J by 8 bases, and 12 bases separated the two germline ends. Germline-derived CDR1 and CDR2 are LNHNV and YYDKDF (reference sequence). This CDR3 reads CATSRNGAGGYTF. CDR3 DNA: TGTGCCACCAGCAGAAATGGGGCAGGGGGCTACACCTTC.

The rearrangement uses TRBV12-3 or TRBV12-4 and TRBJ1-2, with TRBD1 matching 9 bases. The CDR3 has 13 amino acids. Losses at the gene ends were 6 bases for V and 8 bases for J; bases not matched to a gene: 7. CDR3 sequence (DNA): TGTGCCAGCAGGCCCCGGGACAGGGTCGGCTACACCTTC. Residues: CASRPRDRVGYTF.

The genes are TRBV24-1 and TRBJ1-1; TRBD1 might be the D (5 bases). Trimming stripped 4 bases from V and 7 bases from J, with 9 bases between. Germline V lookup: CDR1 KGHDR, CDR2 SFDVKD. This CDR3 has 12 residues. The CDR3 reads CATSDPGLEAFF. The CDR3 DNA reads TGTGCCACCAGTGACCCGGGACTTGAAGCTTTCTTT.

J is TRBJ2-7 and V is TRBV5-1, with a weak D call TRBD1 (6 bases). V was cut by 0 bases and J by 6 bases, with 16 bases left in between. Germline V lookup: CDR1 SGHRS, CDR2 YFSETQ. This CDR3 contains 15 residues. The CDR3 sequence is CASSLGLAGGGEQYV. The CDR3 DNA reads TGCGCCAGCAGCTTGGGGCTAGCTGGGGGCGGCGAGCAGTACGTC.

This clone was detected only once. The chain uses TRBV19 and TRBJ1-6; TRBD1 might be the D (5 bases). V shed 7 bases and J shed 10 bases, with 17 bases lying between them. Germline CDR1 reads LNHDA; CDR2 reads SQIVND (reference sequence). This CDR3 is built from 14 residues. CDR3 loop: CASTFGGFRSPLHF. The CDR3 bases are TGTGCCAGTACGTTCGGGGGATTCAGGTCACCCCTCCACTTT.

This chain connects TRBV9 to TRBJ2-2, with D uncertain. The V and J ends lost 5 bases and 7 bases respectively, with 15 bases between them. The germline V gene has CDR1 SGDLS and CDR2 YYNGEE. The CDR3 has 14 amino acids. In nucleotides, the CDR3 is TGTGCCAGCAGGGCCTCTAGTCAATTCGGGGAGCTGTTTTTT. Protein: CASRASSQFGELFF.

The V and J genes are TRBV5-1 and TRBJ2-7, with D possibly TRBD2 on 6 matching bases. CDR1 is SGHRS, CDR2 YFSETQ, per germline. Trimming removed 4 bases at V and 1 base at J, with 15 bases between. CDR3 length: 15 amino acids. Here the CDR3 DNA reads TGCGCCAGCAGCAGTGTGGGGGGACGATCCTACGAGCAGTACTTC. Protein: CASSSVGGRSYEQYF.

The V gene is TRBV4-1, the J gene TRBJ2-5; TRBD2 matches 14 bases. The CDR3 covers 18 residues. V shed 4 bases and J 4 bases; nucleotides not matched to a gene: 11. Germline V gives CDR1 MGHRA, CDR2 YSYEKL. The CDR3 bases are TGCGCCAGCAGCCGTATCCCGGGACTAGCGGGAGTTAGAGAGACCCAGTACTTC. Protein product: CASSRIPGLAGVRETQYF.

The rearrangement links TRBV28 to TRBJ2-1; D ambiguous. Germline CDR1 MDHEN, CDR2 SYDVKM. The CDR3 is 13 amino acids. V dropped 5 bases and J dropped 4 bases, with 9 bases sitting between them. The DNA for the CDR3 is TGTGCCAGCAGTCCTCTCACATACAATGAGCAGTTCTTC. Encoded protein: CASSPLTYNEQFF.

V and J are TRBV9 and TRBJ1-1, with TRBD1 matching over 9 bases. Germline CDR1 and CDR2: SGDLS and YYNGEE. The V gene end was trimmed by 2 bases and the J gene end by 4 bases; junction bases not matched to a gene: 6. This CDR3 region has 15 residues. The CDR3 here is CASSVRDRESTEAFF. In DNA form, the CDR3 reads TGTGCCAGCAGCGTGCGGGACAGGGAAAGCACTGAAGCTTTCTTT.

The CDR3 sequence is CASTDRDYGYTF. CDR3 DNA sequence: TGTGCCAGCACAGACAGGGACTATGGCTACACCTTC. The chain employs TRBV7-2 and TRBJ1-2; 7 bases are a match to TRBD1. V lost 7 bases to trimming and J lost 3 bases; unmatched junction nucleotides: 2. The CDR3 covers 12 residues. Germline assignment: CDR1 SGHTA and CDR2 FQGNSA.

This clone has a handful of counts. The chain has TRBV5-4 and TRBJ2-7; TRBD2 aligns across 8 bases. Per the germline V gene, CDR1 is SGHNT and CDR2 is YYREEE (reference sequence). V dropped 0 bases and J dropped 4; count of bases not matched to a gene: 12. This CDR3 is 17 amino acids long. The CDR3 here is CASSLGGSSGRSYEQYV. The DNA for the CDR3 is TGTGCCAGCAGCTTGGGAGGGTCGAGCGGGAGATCATACGAGCAGTACGTC.

The chain recombines TRBV6-5 with TRBJ1-6; D uncertain. The CDR3 consists of 14 residues. Germline loops: CDR1 MNHEY, CDR2 SVGAGI. V gave up 7 bases and J gave up 8 bases, with 15 bases separating them. This CDR3 is CASTAWVEDSPLHF. The CDR3 coding sequence is TGTGCCAGCACCGCATGGGTTGAGGATTCACCCCTCCACTTT.

In its sample, this clone was seen a few times. V and J are TRBV5-1 and TRBJ1-2; maybe TRBD1 (5 bases). This CDR3 has 16 residues. Germline assignment: CDR1 SGHRS and CDR2 YFSETQ. The V and J ends lost 0 bases and 2 bases respectively, with 14 bases between them. The CDR3 loop is CASSLGQGVGNYGYTF. The CDR3 coding sequence is TGCGCCAGCAGCTTGGGGCAGGGTGTTGGGAACTATGGCTACACCTTC.

This clone has only one observation. This chain uses TRBV11-2 with TRBJ1-2, with D uncertain. This CDR3 contains 12 residues. V was trimmed by 1 base and J by 9 bases, leaving 9 bases between them. The germline V gene has CDR1 SGHAT and CDR2 FQNNGV. The CDR3 DNA reads TGTGCCAGCAGCTTAGCACGGAGGAGCTACACCTTC. It is translated as CASSLARRSYTF.

The chain carries TRBV10-1 and TRBJ2-7; D is unresolved. The germline CDR1 and CDR2 sequences are WNHNN and SYGVQD (reference sequence). The CDR3 consists of 14 residues. Trimming removed 2 bases from V and 0 bases from J, with 8 bases in between. CDR3 DNA: TGCGCCAGCAGTGAGGTCAGAATCTCCTACGAGCAGTACTTC. It yields the protein CASSEVRISYEQYF.

J is TRBJ2-3 and V is TRBV29-1; 13 positions agree with TRBD2. Germline CDR1 SQVTM, CDR2 ANQGSEA. The CDR3 is made up of 15 amino acids. Unmatched junction bases numbered 5, after V lost 5 bases and J lost 3 bases. The CDR3: CSVRLAGGGTDTQYF. The CDR3 coding sequence is TGCAGCGTTAGACTAGCGGGGGGTGGGACAGATACGCAGTATTTT.

The CDR3 sequence is CASSQDKVLAAEQFF. As DNA, the CDR3 is TGTGCCAGCAGCCAAGATAAGGTTTTAGCCGCTGAGCAGTTCTTC. The rearrangement links TRBV4-2 to TRBJ2-1; D ambiguous. The CDR3 has 15 residues. Trimming left V 0 bases short and J 9 bases short, with 15 bases between. Germline CDR1 is LGHNA and CDR2 is YNFKEQ.

The rearrangement uses TRBV25-1 and TRBJ2-4, with 10 bases matching TRBD1. V was clipped by 10 bases and J by 0 bases; unmatched bases: 6. CDR3 length: 15 residues. Per germline, CDR1 MGHDK and CDR2 SYGVNS. CDR3 region: CATRTGGLAKNIQYF. CDR3 nucleotide sequence: TGTGCCACACGGACAGGGGGGCTAGCCAAAAACATTCAGTACTTC. The whole variable domain, filled in from reference TRBV25-1 and TRBJ2-4, reads EADIYQTPRYLVIGTGKKITLECSQTMGHDKMYWYQQDPGMELHLIHYSYGVNSTEKGDLSSESTVSRIRTEHFPLTLESARPSHTSQYLCATRTGGLAKNIQYFGAGTRLSVL.

This clone was detected only once. The gene calls are TRBV5-1 and TRBJ2-1, with 10 bases matching TRBD2. V gave up 4 bases and J gave up 4 bases; unmatched junction bases: 5. The CDR3 runs 15 residues. In germline, CDR1 is SGHRS, CDR2 YFSETQ. This CDR3 is CASSDLAGEYNEQFF. In DNA form, the CDR3 reads TGCGCCAGCAGCGATCTAGCGGGGGAATACAATGAGCAGTTCTTC. Complete variable domain (other parts from reference TRBV5-1 and TRBJ2-1): KAGVTQTPRYLIKTRGQQVTLSCSPISGHRSVSWYQQTPGQGLQFLFEYFSETQRNKGNFPGRFSGRQFSNSRSEMNVSTLELGDSALYLCASSDLAGEYNEQFFGPGTRLTVL.

V gene TRBV4-1 combines with J gene TRBJ2-1; 14 bases fit TRBD2. The CDR3 is 15 amino acids. Germline V gives CDR1 MGHRA, CDR2 YSYEKL. Trimming cost V 1 base and J 11 bases; bases outside gene matches: 4. The CDR3 reads CASSQAGLAGDKQFF. The CDR3 DNA follows: TGCGCCAGCAGCCAAGCGGGACTAGCGGGAGATAAGCAGTTCTTC.